These T cell receptor beta chains were read from a single sample in a study of shared clonotypes between healthy human individuals. The data were produced by immunoSEQ multiplex PCR, yet TCRdb's version contains in-frame clones alone and is incomplete. The sample has 550,000 to 750,000 clones, approximately 90% seen once. Sequences were obtained from naive CD8+ T cells sorted from blood. These receptors were collected from a man in his thirties or forties in good health. CDR3s include the opening cysteine and the closing phenylalanine or tryptophan. The D gene is left open where the match is weak. Only some rows state a clone size, as once, few, many or a class for expanded clones.

size,J,V,D,DNA,CDR3
NA,TRBJ2-3,TRBV7-9,TRBD2,TGTGCCAGCAGCTTATTGCGGGAGAATCAGAATACGCAGTATTTT,CASSLLRENQNTQYF
NA,TRBJ2-1,TRBV7-9,TRBD2,TGTGCCAGCAGCTTAGGCGGGAGCGGCTACAATGAGCAGTTCTTC,CASSLGGSGYNEQFF
once,TRBJ1-4,TRBV30,NA,TGTGCCTGGACCAGGCCGGAGAATGAAAAACTGTTTTTT,CAWTRPENEKLFF
NA,TRBJ2-5,TRBV5-1,TRBD2,TGCGCCAGCAGCTTGGGGGCGGGGGGGGCGGCGGAGACCCAGTACTTC,CASSLGAGGAAETQYF
NA,TRBJ2-1,TRBV28,NA,TGTGCCAGCAGTTTCGGCAGAGAACATAACAATGAGCAGTTCTTC,CASSFGREHNNEQFF
NA,TRBJ2-7,TRBV28,NA,TGTGCCAGCAGTTTTATCGGGACCTACGAGCAGTACTTC,CASSFIGTYEQYF
NA,TRBJ1-1,TRBV27,NA,TGTGCCAGCAGTCCCCTCTCGGCAGGCGGGACTGAAGCTTTCTTT,CASSPLSAGGTEAFF
once,TRBJ2-1,TRBV6-5,NA,TGTGCCAGCAGTTTTGACTACAATGAGCAGTTCTTC,CASSFDYNEQFF
NA,TRBJ2-1,TRBV2,NA,TGTGCCAGCAGGGGTGGGTACAATGAGCAGTTCTTC,CASRGGYNEQFF
NA,TRBJ1-5,TRBV2,NA,TGTGCCAGCAGTGTTGGGGGGAGTCAGCCCCAGCATTTT,CASSVGGSQPQHF
NA,TRBJ1-2,TRBV28,NA,TGTGCCAGCAGTTTGCCGGCAGGGGTGTATGGCTACACCTTC,CASSLPAGVYGYTF
NA,TRBJ1-3,TRBV7-9,NA,TGTGCCAGCAGCGCGCGCCAAGGAAACACCATATATTTT,CASSARQGNTIYF
NA,TRBJ2-2,TRBV9,NA,TGTGCCAGCAGCGTAGGGGCGCTCACCGGGGAGCTGTTTTTT,CASSVGALTGELFF
once,TRBJ2-7,TRBV6-1,NA,TGTGCCAGCAGCAAGGGTGGGCCCGGCTCCTACGAGCAGTACTTC,CASSKGGPGSYEQYF
NA,TRBJ2-7,TRBV7-6,TRBD2,TGTGCCAGCAGCTTTACCCAAGGCCGAGCGGGAGACTACGAGCAGTACTTC,CASSFTQGRAGDYEQYF
NA,TRBJ2-7,TRBV7-2,TRBD2,TGTGCCAGCAGCTCCCGGGGAGCGGGAGTTAACGAGCAGTACTTC,CASSSRGAGVNEQYF
NA,TRBJ1-2,TRBV7-2,NA,TGTGCCAGCAGCTCATCAGACTATGGCTACACCTTC,CASSSSDYGYTF
once,TRBJ2-4,TRBV15,NA,TGTGCCACCAGCACCGAGACAGACTACGCCAAAAACATTCAGTACTTC,CATSTETDYAKNIQYF
NA,TRBJ2-5,TRBV7-9,NA,TGTGCCAGCAGCTTAGGTGTGACTAACCAAGAGACCCAGTACTTC,CASSLGVTNQETQYF
NA,TRBJ2-1,TRBV2,TRBD1,TGTGCCAGCGGGACAGACTCCTACAATGAGCAGTTCTTC,CASGTDSYNEQFF
NA,TRBJ1-3,TRBV6-1,TRBD1,TGTGCCAGCAGGACTACGACAGGGGGCGGAAACACCATATATTTT,CASRTTTGGGNTIYF
NA,TRBJ2-3,TRBV5-1,NA,TGCGCCAGCAGCTTGGTGGGGGGTAGGACAGATACGCAGTATTTT,CASSLVGGRTDTQYF
NA,TRBJ2-7,TRBV27,NA,TGTGCCAGCAGTTTGTGGAGCGGGTACGAGCAGTACTTC,CASSLWSGYEQYF
NA,TRBJ2-7,TRBV4-3,NA,TGCGCCAGCAGCCAAGATACTGCGACAGACTACGAGCAGTACTTC,CASSQDTATDYEQYF
NA,TRBJ2-1,TRBV5-5,NA,TGTGCCAGCACTAGTCCCTACAATGAGCAGTTCTTC,CASTSPYNEQFF
once,TRBJ2-7,TRBV15,NA,TGTGCCACCAGCTCAACCCCGGGACCCTACGAGCAGTACTTC,CATSSTPGPYEQYF
NA,TRBJ2-1,TRBV18,TRBD2,TGTGCCAGCTCACCATCGAGGACTAGCTACAATGAGCAGTTCTTC,CASSPSRTSYNEQFF
NA,TRBJ1-1,TRBV5-1,NA,TGCGCCAGCAGCTTGGGGACATGGGACTCTGAAGCTTTCTTT,CASSLGTWDSEAFF
NA,TRBJ1-3,TRBV6-1,NA,TGTGCCAGCAGTGAGATAGGGCTCTCTGGAAACACCATATATTTT,CASSEIGLSGNTIYF
NA,TRBJ2-7,TRBV4-3,NA,TGCGCCAGCAGCCCCACAAGTGGGGGGTACTCCTACGAGCAGTACTTC,CASSPTSGGYSYEQYF
NA,TRBJ1-1,TRBV5-1,NA,TGCGCCAGCAGCTTGGAGACGGCCGAGAACACTGAAGCTTTCTTT,CASSLETAENTEAFF
NA,TRBJ2-7,TRBV16,TRBD2,TGTGCCAGCAGCCAATCCGTTAGCGGGAGTACCTACGAGCAGTACTTC,CASSQSVSGSTYEQYF
NA,TRBJ2-2,TRBV4-1,TRBD1,TGCGCCAGCAGCGCTAGACAGGGGGCGGTCACCGGGGAGCTGTTTTTT,CASSARQGAVTGELFF
NA,TRBJ1-5,TRBV27,TRBD1,TGTGCCAGCAGTTTACTCTGGACAGGGGGTACGGGTCAGCCCCAGCATTTT,CASSLLWTGGTGQPQHF
NA,TRBJ1-1,TRBV5-6,NA,TGTGCCAGCGGAAAACTCACAGGGAACACTGAAGCTTTCTTT,CASGKLTGNTEAFF
NA,TRBJ2-3,TRBV9,TRBD1,TGTGCCAGCAGCGTCCGAGGTCAGGGGGTCTCCACAGATACGCAGTATTTT,CASSVRGQGVSTDTQYF
NA,TRBJ2-7,TRBV5-1,TRBD1,TGCGCCAGCAGCCAACAACAGGGGACGATTTGGGAGCAGTACTTC,CASSQQQGTIWEQYF
NA,TRBJ2-4,TRBV19,NA,TGTGCCAGTAGTATGTTCCCGGCCTTAGCCAAAAACATTCAGTACTTC,CASSMFPALAKNIQYF
NA,TRBJ2-7,TRBV28,NA,TGTGCCAGCAGTTTTGAGGGTAAGGTCTACGAGCAGTACTTC,CASSFEGKVYEQYF
once,TRBJ2-7,TRBV6-1,TRBD1,TGTGCCAGCAGTGGGGACAGGGCAGAGTACGAGCAGTACTTC,CASSGDRAEYEQYF
NA,TRBJ2-7,TRBV19,NA,TGTGCCAGTAGTGCGACAGGACCGATGGGAGAGCAGTACTTC,CASSATGPMGEQYF
once,TRBJ1-1,TRBV4-1,NA,TGCGCCAGCAGCCCCGAAGGGAGACAGTTTTACACTGAAGCTTTCTTT,CASSPEGRQFYTEAFF
NA,TRBJ2-2,TRBV7-6,TRBD2,TGTGCCAGCAGCGCATTACTAGCGGGAGGGCCAACCGGGGAGCTGTTTTTT,CASSALLAGGPTGELFF
NA,TRBJ2-3,TRBV7-9,NA,TGTGCCAGCTACGCGCGCGGGCTCCAGGGAGATACGCAGTATTTT,CASYARGLQGDTQYF
NA,TRBJ2-3,TRBV27,NA,TGTGCCAGCAGTCCCCCCGGGGTCACAGATACGCAGTATTTT,CASSPPGVTDTQYF
NA,TRBJ2-1,TRBV9,TRBD1,TGTGCCAGCAGCGTAGCTTGGACAGGGGGATACAATGAGCAGTTCTTC,CASSVAWTGGYNEQFF
once,TRBJ2-1,TRBV27,TRBD2,TGTGCCAGCATCCCGAGGGCGGGAGAGACTTCCAATGAGCAGTTCTTC,CASIPRAGETSNEQFF
few,TRBJ2-1,TRBV9,NA,TGTGCCAGCAGCGTAGGCTATGAGCAGTTCTTC,CASSVGYEQFF
NA,TRBJ2-3,TRBV4-2,NA,TGTGCCAGCAGCCAGACCGAGGCTAGCACTAGCACAGATACGCAGTATTTT,CASSQTEASTSTDTQYF
NA,TRBJ2-1,TRBV11-1,NA,TGTGCCAGCAGCTTAGAAGCATCTATCTACAATGAGCAGTTCTTC,CASSLEASIYNEQFF
NA,TRBJ2-3,TRBV4-1,TRBD2,TGCGCCAGCAGCCCTAAAACTAGCGGGATCACAGATACGCAGTATTTT,CASSPKTSGITDTQYF